Sequencing of this TCR beta chain was carried out in a study of T cells in Graves' hyperthyroidism and ophthalmopathy. Regarding the study as a whole: It was a median about seven months before onset that the model predicted ophthalmopathy. Ophthalmopathy and stable hyperthyroidism were told apart by a 13 V-J model. Most thyroid clonotypes with frequency above 0.001 were detected in blood.

Graves' hyperthyroidism without ophthalmopathy progression within 18 months was termed stable. This clonotype occurred a few times. Its cognate antigen is unknown. RNA transcripts were the template for amplifying TCR beta CDR3 regions. The primer set for the first-round RT-PCR of the TCR CDR3 was HTBI. TCRdb re-called the multiplex PCR reads with MiXCR, one entry per CDR3 protein. The data hold roughly 570,000 distinct CDR3 sequences, with approximately 44% observed a single time. Trimming took off 2 bases at V and 6 bases at J, with 7 bases between the two ends. The germline gives CDR1 DFQATT, CDR2 SNEGSKA (reference sequence). There are 11 residues in the CDR3.

V gene TRBV20-1 combines with J gene TRBJ1-1, with unresolved D. The sequence derives from a woman aged 18-29 years with Graves' hyperthyroidism. Sample: peripheral blood or thyroid tissue (not recorded which). The CDR3 coding sequence is TGCAGTGCTAGATTCGTTGCTGAAGCTTTCTTT. Protein sequence: CSARFVAEAFF.